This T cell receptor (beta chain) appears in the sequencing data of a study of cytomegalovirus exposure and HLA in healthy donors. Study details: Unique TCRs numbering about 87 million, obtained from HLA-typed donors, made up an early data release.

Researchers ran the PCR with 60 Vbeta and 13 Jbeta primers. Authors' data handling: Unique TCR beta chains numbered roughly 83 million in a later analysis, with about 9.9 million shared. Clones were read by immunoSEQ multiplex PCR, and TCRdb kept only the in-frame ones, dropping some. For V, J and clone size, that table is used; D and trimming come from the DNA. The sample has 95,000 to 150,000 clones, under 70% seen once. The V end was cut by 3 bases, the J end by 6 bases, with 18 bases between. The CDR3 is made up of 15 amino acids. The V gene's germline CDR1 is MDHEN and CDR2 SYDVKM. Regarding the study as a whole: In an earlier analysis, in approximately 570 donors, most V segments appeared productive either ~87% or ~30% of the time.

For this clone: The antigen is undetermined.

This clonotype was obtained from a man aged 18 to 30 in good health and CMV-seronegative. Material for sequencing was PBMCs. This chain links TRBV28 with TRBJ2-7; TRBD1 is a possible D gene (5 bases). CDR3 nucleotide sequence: TGTGCCAGCAGTTTCCCCCGCAGGGTTTATGCCGAGCAGTACTTC. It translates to CASSFPRRVYAEQYF.